These 16 T cell receptor beta chains came from one sample sequenced in a study of cytomegalovirus exposure and HLA in healthy donors (dated by TCRdb to 2016 to 2017). Libraries came from the immunoSEQ multiplex PCR assay. For the multiplex PCR, a mixture combining 60 forward primers for TCR Vbeta segments and 13 reverse primers for TCR Jbeta segments was used. This is the immuneACCESS table as TCRdb keeps it, with only in-frame sequences that have V and J called. A part of the clones is gone; compared with another copy, unresolved V genes explain less than half, and the rest is unexplained. Within this sample are approximately 210,000 clones, with about 80% of them counted one time only. Nearly 6% of the sample goes to the ten largest clones. The sequenced material came from PBMCs. These receptors came from a man in his forties or fifties in good health and CMV-seropositive.

The DNA for the CDR3 is TGTGCCAGCAGGCGACACGCCGAGAACACTGAAGCTTTCTTT. Encoded protein: CASRRHAENTEAFF. The J gene is TRBJ1-1, the V gene TRBV6-5, with D unresolved. Looked up from germline, CDR1 is MNHEY and CDR2 is SVGAGI. The CDR3 covers 14 residues. Trimming shortened V by 6 bases and J by 1 base, and 12 bases separated the two germline ends.

Only a few counts were recorded for this clone. The chain has TRBV4-1 and TRBJ2-1, with D maybe TRBD2 (5 bases). The V and J ends lost 0 bases and 0 bases respectively, with 9 bases between them. From germline, CDR1 is MGHRA and CDR2 YSYEKL. CDR3 length equals 16 residues. The CDR3: CASSQDMGSSYNEQFF. CDR3 nucleotides: TGCGCCAGCAGCCAAGATATGGGGAGCTCCTACAATGAGCAGTTCTTC.

This chain connects TRBV6-5 to TRBJ1-5; no clear D gene. Trimming left V 2 bases short and J 5 bases short, with 10 bases between. CDR1 and CDR2 (germline): MNHEY, SVGAGI. CDR3 length: 14 residues. The CDR3 protein is CASSYAEGYQPQHF. Written as DNA, the CDR3 is TGTGCCAGCAGTTACGCGGAAGGCTATCAGCCCCAGCATTTT.

The chain employs TRBV2 and TRBJ1-5; the D gene is possibly TRBD1 (5 bases). The CDR3 consists of 13 residues. CDR1 is SNHLY and CDR2 is FYNNEI in the germline V gene. The V end lost 8 bases, the J end lost 5 bases, and 13 bases lay between the germline ends. Here the CDR3 reads CASAQGRDQPQHF. DNA for the CDR3: TGTGCCAGCGCCCAGGGCAGGGATCAGCCCCAGCATTTT.

The V call is TRBV5-1, the J call TRBJ2-1; 11 bases line up with TRBD2. The length of the CDR3 is 15 residues. Trimming removed 4 bases from V and 0 bases from J; junction bases left unmatched: 0. From germline, CDR1 is SGHRS and CDR2 YFSETQ. CDR3 sequence reads: CASSTSGSSYNEQFF. The CDR3 DNA sequence: TGCGCCAGCAGCACTAGCGGGAGCTCCTACAATGAGCAGTTCTTC.

The CDR3 sequence: CASSQDRRGDYGYTF. In DNA form, the CDR3 reads TGCGCCAGCAGCCAAGATCGGCGGGGAGACTATGGCTACACCTTC. The chain combines TRBV4-1 with TRBJ1-2, with D hard to call. V was trimmed by 0 bases and J by 3 bases, leaving 11 bases between them. Germline V gene data show CDR1 as MGHRA and CDR2 as YSYEKL. The CDR3 is 15 residues long.

The chain recombines TRBV14 with TRBJ1-1; possibly TRBD1 for D (6 bases). Germline assignment: CDR1 SGHDN and CDR2 FVKESK. This CDR3 has 15 residues. V shed 0 bases and J shed 1 base, with 9 bases lying between them. The CDR3, as DNA: TGTGCCAGCAGCCAAGATTCCAGGGGGAACACTGAAGCTTTCTTT. Its translation: CASSQDSRGNTEAFF.

This clone occurred a few times. This sequence joins TRBV7-3 and TRBJ1-1; D possibly corresponds to TRBD1 (6 bases). Trimming stripped 5 bases from V and 1 base from J, with 14 bases between. The CDR3 has 15 amino acids. The germline V gene encodes CDR1 SGHTA and CDR2 FQGTGA. The CDR3 DNA sequence: TGTGCCAGCAGCCCAGGGGACATACCGAACACTGAAGCTTTCTTT. Amino acids: CASSPGDIPNTEAFF.

This clone was recorded once. This sequence joins TRBV25-1 and TRBJ2-1, with 8 bases identical to TRBD2. Germline CDR1 and CDR2: MGHDK and SYGVNS. The CDR3 has 14 amino acids. J gave up 5 bases and V 4 bases, and 4 bases lay outside the gene matches. CDR3 region: CASSAGREHNEQFF. As DNA, the CDR3 is TGTGCCAGCAGTGCCGGGAGGGAACACAATGAGCAGTTCTTC. Full variable domain (outside the CDR3, taken from reference TRBV25-1 and TRBJ2-1): EADIYQTPRYLVIGTGKKITLECSQTMGHDKMYWYQQDPGMELHLIHYSYGVNSTEKGDLSSESTVSRIRTEHFPLTLESARPSHTSQYLCASSAGREHNEQFFGPGTRLTVL.

The chain is built from TRBV30 and TRBJ1-1; D uncertain. The CDR3 is 12 amino acids. The germline gives CDR1 GTSNPN, CDR2 SVGIG (reference sequence). The V gene lost 1 base and the J gene lost 1 base, with 4 bases spanning the gap. The CDR3 protein is CAWSGENTEAFF. CDR3 DNA: TGTGCCTGGAGTGGAGAGAACACTGAAGCTTTCTTT.

V usage is TRBV30 and J usage is TRBJ1-5, with D maybe TRBD1 (5 bases). Trimming removed 0 bases at V and 3 bases at J, with 12 bases between. Looked up from germline, CDR1 is GTSNPN and CDR2 is SVGIG (reference sequence). This CDR3 is built from 15 residues. For the CDR3, the DNA is TGTGCCTGGAGTGTAGGGGCAGGATTCAATCAGCCCCAGCATTTT. Its translation is CAWSVGAGFNQPQHF.

J is TRBJ1-1 and V is TRBV5-1; 7 bases map to TRBD1. The CDR3 loop spans 15 amino acids. V was clipped by 4 bases and J by 0 bases; unmatched bases: 6. Germline lookup yields CDR1 SGHRS and CDR2 YFSETQ. The DNA for the CDR3 is TGCGCCAGCAGCACCGGGACAGTCATGAACACTGAAGCTTTCTTT. Translating gives CASSTGTVMNTEAFF.

The sample holds a few counts of this clone. V and J are TRBV6-5 and TRBJ1-2, with 8 bases lining up with TRBD1. V lost 6 bases and J lost 6; bases outside the gene matches: 9. CDR1 and CDR2 (germline): MNHEY, SVGAGI. The CDR3 spans 14 residues. Here the CDR3 reads CASSSDRVRNGYTF. The CDR3, as DNA: TGTGCCAGCAGCTCGGACAGGGTGAGGAATGGCTACACCTTC.

V gene TRBV5-4 combines with J gene TRBJ2-3, with D perhaps matching TRBD2 (7 bases). The germline CDR1 and CDR2 sequences are SGHNT and YYREEE (reference sequence). CDR3 length: 15 amino acids. The V end lost 0 bases, the J end lost 4 bases, and 12 bases lay between the germline ends. The CDR3 is CASSLGGGGSDTQYF. CDR3 in DNA: TGTGCCAGCAGCTTGGGGGGGGGCGGTTCAGATACGCAGTATTTT.

V gene TRBV11-2 combines with J gene TRBJ1-2; D is unresolved. This CDR3 has 14 residues. V was clipped by 1 base and J by 2 bases, with 8 bases between them. Germline assignment: CDR1 SGHAT and CDR2 FQNNGV. In DNA, the CDR3 is TGTGCCAGCAGCTTAGGAACGGGAAACTATGGCTACACCTTC. The encoded protein is CASSLGTGNYGYTF.

Regarding this clone: Different DNA sequences within this sample yield the same CDR3. The J gene is TRBJ2-3, the V gene TRBV6-5; 9 bases map to TRBD2. This CDR3 comprises 14 residues. Trimming cost V 6 bases and J 1 base; bases outside gene matches: 2. CDR1 and CDR2 from the germline V gene are MNHEY and SVGAGI. The CDR3, as DNA: TGTGCCAGCAGCCTAGCGGGGCGCACAGATACGCAGTATTTT. Translating gives CASSLAGRTDTQYF.